The sequence of this T cell receptor (beta chain) was determined in a study of response to subunit inactivated influenza vaccine. Whole-study results and caveats: Only a handful of new T cells, the authors suggested, are recruited with each seasonal influenza vaccination.

Germline V gene lookup returns CDR1 LNHDA and CDR2 SQIVND (reference sequence). The V and J ends lost 5 bases and 1 base respectively, with 13 bases between them. This CDR3 is 15 amino acids long. This clonotype was counted a few times. What it recognizes is unknown. Each CDR3 protein is one row after TCRdb ran MiXCR on the RT-PCR reads. The sample has fewer than 600,000 distinct CDR3 sequences; approximately 7.3% are singletons. The V call is TRBV19, the J call TRBJ2-3, with a possible D match to TRBD2 (6 bases). The starting material was PBMCs from blood, obtained about 23 months after vaccination. The sequence derives from a man between 50 and 75 years old who received an inactivated influenza vaccine. The CDR3 DNA reads TGTGCCAGTAGTCCAGGAGGGACTCGCACAGATACGCAGTATTTT. Amino acid sequence: CASSPGGTRTDTQYF.